This is a list of T cell receptor beta chains from one sample in a study of a mutant IDH1 vaccine in newly diagnosed glioma. Only in-frame clones appear in the TCRdb table, and some are missing; sequencing was by immunoSEQ multiplex PCR. In the table there are around 130,000 clones, about 80% of which are singletons. These receptors are not linked to any known antigen. The source was PBMCs, collected from a glioma patient whose treatment included an IDH1 peptide vaccine. Receptors originate from a man aged 40-50 years with glioma. Both conserved end residues are part of each CDR3. D genes are given only for firm matches. Rows give clone size only sometimes, using once, few, many, or a class for an expanded clone.

v_gene	d_gene	j_gene	abundance	CDR3nt	CDR3aa
TRBV10-3	-	TRBJ1-6	-	TGTGCCATCAGTGAGCTCCCGACCGGAGGGAATTCACCCCTCCACTTT	CAISELPTGGNSPLHF
TRBV7-9	-	TRBJ1-2	once	TGTGCCAGCAGCTTAGGGACAGACTATGGCTACACCTTC	CASSLGTDYGYTF
TRBV18	TRBD2	TRBJ2-7	once	TGTGCCAGCTCGGGGGGACTAGCAGCCGGCGAGCAGTACTTC	CASSGGLAAGEQYF
TRBV9	TRBD1	TRBJ1-1	-	TGTGCCAGCAGCCGAGATATTGACAGGGGTAACACTGAAGCTTTCTTT	CASSRDIDRGNTEAFF
TRBV2	-	TRBJ2-7	-	TGTGCCAGCAGTGAAGAGCGGGCTTGGATCGAGCAGTACTTC	CASSEERAWIEQYF
TRBV20-1	-	TRBJ2-1	-	TGCAGTGCTCAGGGGAATGAGCAGTTCTTC	CSAQGNEQFF
TRBV7-2	-	TRBJ2-7	-	TGTGCCAGCAGCTTACATCGGGGCGCCGAGCAGTACTTC	CASSLHRGAEQYF
TRBV29-1	TRBD2	TRBJ2-1	-	TGCAGCGTGGGGCCGGGACTAGCGGTTACCAATGAGCAGTTCTTC	CSVGPGLAVTNEQFF
TRBV10-3	-	TRBJ1-1	-	TGTGCCATCAGTCCTTCCGGAGGGGACACTGAAGCTTTCTTT	CAISPSGGDTEAFF
TRBV6-1	-	TRBJ1-1	-	TGTGCCAGCAGTGAAGGGCAGGGTTATAGGTCGAACACTGAAGCTTTCTTT	CASSEGQGYRSNTEAFF
TRBV7-2	-	TRBJ2-1	few	TGTGCCAGCAGCTTGGGAGGCACAGCCTTCACCTTCAATGAGCAGTTCTTC	CASSLGGTAFTFNEQFF
TRBV4-2	-	TRBJ2-5	-	TGTGCCAGCAGCCAAGAGACTTCCACCAAGACCCAGTACTTC	CASSQETSTKTQYF
TRBV21-1	-	TRBJ1-2	-	TGTGCCAGCAGCAAACGGCGGGGGAAGTATGGCTACACCTTC	CASSKRRGKYGYTF
TRBV2	TRBD2	TRBJ2-5	-	TGTGCCAGCAGTTCGGGGGGGTGGGAGACCCAGTACTTC	CASSSGGWETQYF
TRBV9	-	TRBJ1-1	few	TGTGCCAGCAGCGTAGACGGGGGGTACGGTGCTGAAGCTTTCTTT	CASSVDGGYGAEAFF
TRBV5-1	TRBD1	TRBJ1-2	-	TGCGCCAGCAGCGACAGGGCGAACTATGGCTACACCTTC	CASSDRANYGYTF
TRBV5-1	-	TRBJ2-7	-	TGCGCCAGCAGCTACGCGTCGCTGCAATCCTACGAGCAGTACTTC	CASSYASLQSYEQYF
TRBV5-1	TRBD2	TRBJ2-3	-	TGCGCCAGCAGTCCTGGACTAGCGGACCGGGATACGCAGTATTTT	CASSPGLADRDTQYF
TRBV4-1	-	TRBJ1-3	-	TGCGCCAGCAGCCAACCTGGAAACACAATATATTTT	CASSQPGNTIYF
TRBV30	-	TRBJ2-7	many	TGTGCCTGGAGTAAGGGGCTCGAGCAGTACTTC	CAWSKGLEQYF